These T cell receptor beta chains were read from a single sample in a study of blood T cells in healthy people across ages. TCRdb analysed the 5' RACE reads with MiXCR anew, one entry per CDR3 protein. Of some 1.5 million distinct CDR3 sequences listed, 28% are singletons. The sample comprised blood. These receptors were obtained from a woman in her 30s in good health. Both conserved end residues are part of each CDR3. Each record gives: CDR3 protein, CDR3 DNA, clone size, J gene, V gene, D gene. The D gene is left open where the match is weak. Size is stated for part of the rows, as once, few or many counts, or as a class when the clone is expanded.

CASSVAAGETQYF,TGTGCCAGCAGCGTAGCAGCGGGAGAGACCCAGTACTTC,many,TRBJ2-5,TRBV9,NA
CAARRAGEPYEQFF,TGTGCCGCCAGGCGGGCGGGAGAACCCTACGAGCAGTTCTTC,NA,TRBJ2-1,TRBV6-2/TRBV6-3,TRBD2
CSAPGDTEAFF,TGCAGCGCACCCGGGGACACTGAAGCTTTCTTT,many,TRBJ1-1,TRBV29-1,NA
CASSLTGGENIQYF,TGTGCCAGCAGTCTCACAGGGGGCGAAAACATTCAGTACTTC,NA,TRBJ2-4,TRBV5-5,TRBD1
CASSLYGGPSNEQFF,TGTGCCAGCAGCCTCTACGGGGGACCCTCCAATGAGCAGTTCTTC,NA,TRBJ2-1,TRBV5-4,NA
CASSQILTDTQYF,TGCGCCAGCAGCCAAATCTTGACAGATACGCAGTATTTT,NA,TRBJ2-3,TRBV4-3,NA
CASSIRGQTNTGELFF,TGCGCCAGCAGCATCAGGGGGCAGACGAACACCGGGGAGCTGTTTTTT,few,TRBJ2-2,TRBV5-1,TRBD1
CASSEYRQGSYPQYF,TGTGCCAGCAGTGAATATAGACAGGGGAGTTATCCGCAGTACTTC,NA,TRBJ2-7,TRBV25-1,TRBD1
CASSLAARTSFGEQYF,TGCGCCAGCAGCTTGGCGGCACGAACATCCTTTGGGGAGCAGTACTTC,NA,TRBJ2-7,TRBV5-1,NA
CASTPGTSGIYEQFF,TGTGCCAGCACTCCCGGGACTAGCGGGATCTATGAGCAGTTCTTC,NA,TRBJ2-1,TRBV27,TRBD2
CASSEYKGSYGYTF,TGTGCCAGCAGTGAATATAAGGGTTCCTATGGCTACACCTTC,NA,TRBJ1-2,TRBV2,NA
CASSPNGVGGYTF,TGTGCCAGCAGTCCCAACGGGGTGGGAGGCTACACCTTC,few,TRBJ1-2,TRBV12-3/TRBV12-4,NA
CASSPMAAGASDTQYF,TGTGCCAGCAGCCCCATGGCAGCGGGAGCTTCAGATACGCAGTATTTT,many,TRBJ2-3,TRBV7-2,TRBD2
CASSPAEATNEKLFF,TGTGCCAGCAGCCCAGCCGAAGCAACTAATGAAAAACTGTTTTTT,few,TRBJ1-4,TRBV28,NA
CASSFRDSGQPQHF,TGTGCCAGCTCGTTTAGGGATTCGGGTCAGCCCCAGCATTTT,NA,TRBJ1-5,TRBV18,NA
CASSLVGYTF,TGTGCCAGCAGTTTAGTTGGCTACACCTTC,many,TRBJ1-2,TRBV7-2,NA
CSVEDQAYYTF,TGCAGCGTTGAAGATCAGGCTTACTACACCTTC,NA,TRBJ1-2,TRBV29-1,NA
CASSFGDRDSDTQYF,TGTGCCAGCAGCTTCGGGGACAGGGACTCAGATACGCAGTATTTT,few,TRBJ2-3,TRBV5-5,TRBD1
CASSYPGGENTEAFF,TGTGCCAGCAGTTACCCAGGGGGGGAGAACACTGAAGCTTTCTTT,NA,TRBJ1-1,TRBV6-6,TRBD1
CASRSTDYGYTF,TGTGCCAGCAGGAGTACGGACTATGGCTACACCTTC,NA,TRBJ1-2,TRBV7-9,NA
CASNSTGSFGNEQFF,TGCGCCAGCAACTCCACAGGGTCGTTTGGGAATGAGCAGTTCTTC,few,TRBJ2-1,TRBV5-1,NA
CASSPGPRNADTQYF,TGTGCCAGCAGTCCAGGACCACGGAACGCAGATACGCAGTATTTT,few,TRBJ2-3,TRBV12-3/TRBV12-4,NA
CASSLGMGTGNDEQFF,TGCGCCAGCAGCTTGGGGATGGGGACAGGGAACGATGAGCAGTTCTTC,many,TRBJ2-1,TRBV5-1,TRBD1
CASSISGTSYNEQYF,TGTGCCAGCAGTATTAGCGGGACTTCCTACAATGAGCAGTACTTC,NA,TRBJ2-7,TRBV12-3/TRBV12-4,TRBD2
CAISERTSGLNEQFF,TGTGCCATCAGTGAGAGGACTAGCGGGCTCAATGAGCAGTTCTTC,many,TRBJ2-1,TRBV10-3,TRBD2
CASSLASGLAVDNEQFF,TGCGCCAGCAGCTTGGCTAGCGGGCTAGCCGTCGACAATGAGCAGTTCTTC,NA,TRBJ2-1,TRBV5-1,TRBD2
CASSQDQGPGQFF,TGCGCCAGCAGCCAAGACCAGGGACCGGGGCAGTTCTTC,NA,TRBJ2-1,TRBV4-1,NA
CASSYPRQGLNTEAFF,TGTGCCAGCAGCTACCCAAGACAGGGTTTGAACACTGAAGCTTTCTTT,NA,TRBJ1-1,TRBV7-9,TRBD1
CASSFSDRGLSGYTF,TGCGCCAGCAGCTTCTCGGACAGGGGGTTAAGTGGCTACACCTTC,NA,TRBJ1-2,TRBV5-1,TRBD1
CASSQEPGGHYEQYF,TGTGCCAGCAGCCAAGAACCCGGGGGCCACTACGAGCAGTACTTC,many,TRBJ2-7,TRBV4-2,NA
CASSPGRGTPSPYEQYF,TGTGCCAGCAGCCCGGGCCGGGGCACCCCTTCGCCCTACGAGCAGTACTTC,NA,TRBJ2-7,TRBV13,NA